This T cell receptor beta chain derives from a study of T cells of healthy individuals. TCRdb called the 5' RACE reads again in MiXCR, with one record for every CDR3 protein. The sample includes about 96,000 distinct CDR3 sequences, around 17% of them seen just once. The sample holds many counts of this clonotype. The germline V gene has CDR1 SQVTM and CDR2 ANQGSEA. CDR3 length: 14 amino acids. Trimming shortened V by 7 bases and J by 2 bases, and 12 bases separated the two germline ends. The chain has TRBV29-1 and TRBJ2-6; the D is unclear. This clonotype originated in a human donor in good health. The CDR3 nucleotides are TGCAGCGCACTATTTAGAGCTGGGGCCAACGTCCTGACTTTC. Translating gives CSALFRAGANVLTF. The full variable domain, completed using reference TRBV29-1 and TRBJ2-6, is SAVISQKPSRDICQRGTSLTIQCQVDSQVTMMFWYRQQPGQSLTLIATANQGSEATYESGFVIDKFPISRPNLTFSTLTVSNMSPEDSSIYLCSALFRAGANVLTFGAGSRLTVL.